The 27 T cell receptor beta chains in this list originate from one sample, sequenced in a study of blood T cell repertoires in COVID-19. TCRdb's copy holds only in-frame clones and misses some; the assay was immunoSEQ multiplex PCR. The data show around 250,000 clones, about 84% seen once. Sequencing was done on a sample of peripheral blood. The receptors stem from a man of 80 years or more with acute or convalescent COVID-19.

DNA for the CDR3: TGCGCCAGCAAGGGGGCCAGGCAAGAGCAGTACTTC. This encodes CASKGARQEQYF. The V and J genes are TRBV5-1 and TRBJ2-7; 7 bases match TRBD1. Germline V gene sequence: CDR1 SGHRS, CDR2 YFSETQ. The CDR3 covers 12 residues. The J segment lost 7 bases and the V segment lost 6 bases, leaving 7 bases of the junction unmatched.

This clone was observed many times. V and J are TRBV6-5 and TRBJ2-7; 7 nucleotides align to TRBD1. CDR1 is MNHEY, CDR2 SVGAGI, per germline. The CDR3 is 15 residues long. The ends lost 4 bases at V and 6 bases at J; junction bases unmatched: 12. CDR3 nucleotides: TGTGCCAGCAGTTCCACAGGGGCTGAGGTGTCCGAGCAGTACTTC. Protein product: CASSSTGAEVSEQYF.

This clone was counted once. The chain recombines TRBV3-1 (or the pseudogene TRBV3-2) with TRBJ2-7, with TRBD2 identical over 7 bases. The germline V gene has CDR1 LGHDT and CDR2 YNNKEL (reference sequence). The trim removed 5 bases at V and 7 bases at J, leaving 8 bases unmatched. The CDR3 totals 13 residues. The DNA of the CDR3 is TGTGCCAGCAGCATACACCGGGGAGGGGAGCAGTACTTC. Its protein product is CASSIHRGGEQYF.

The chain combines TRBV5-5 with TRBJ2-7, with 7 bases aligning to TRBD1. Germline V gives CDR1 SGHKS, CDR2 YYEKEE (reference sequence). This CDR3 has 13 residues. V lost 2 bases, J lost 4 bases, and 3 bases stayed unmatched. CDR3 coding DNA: TGTGCCAGCAGCTTCAGGGGGTCATACGAGCAGTACTTC. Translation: CASSFRGSYEQYF.

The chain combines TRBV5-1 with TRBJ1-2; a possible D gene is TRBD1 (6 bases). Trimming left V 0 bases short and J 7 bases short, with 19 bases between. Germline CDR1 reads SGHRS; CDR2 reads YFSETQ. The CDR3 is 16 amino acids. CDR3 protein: CASSLASGTPEGGYTF. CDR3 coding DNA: TGCGCCAGCAGCTTGGCCTCCGGGACACCAGAAGGTGGCTACACCTTC.

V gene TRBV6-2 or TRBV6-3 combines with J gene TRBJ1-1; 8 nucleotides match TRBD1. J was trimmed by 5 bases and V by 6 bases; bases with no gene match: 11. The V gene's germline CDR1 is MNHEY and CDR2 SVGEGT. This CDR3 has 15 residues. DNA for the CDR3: TGTGCCAGCAGCCCAAACAGGGGGAGCAGGACTGAAGCTTTCTTT. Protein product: CASSPNRGSRTEAFF.

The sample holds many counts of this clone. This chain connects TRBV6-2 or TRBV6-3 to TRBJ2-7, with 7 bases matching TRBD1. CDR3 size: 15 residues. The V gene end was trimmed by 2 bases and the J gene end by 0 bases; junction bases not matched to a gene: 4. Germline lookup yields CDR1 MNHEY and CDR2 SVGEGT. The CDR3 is CASSYGQESSYEQYF. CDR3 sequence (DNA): TGTGCCAGCAGTTACGGACAGGAAAGCTCCTACGAGCAGTACTTC.

The CDR3 region has the DNA TGCGCCAGCAGCCAAGATGGAGAGGCCTTCTCTGGGGCCAACGTCCTGACTTTC. Protein: CASSQDGEAFSGANVLTF. The rearrangement uses TRBV4-3 and TRBJ2-6; D remains ambiguous. V dropped 0 bases and J dropped 0 bases, with 12 bases sitting between them. The germline V gene has CDR1 LGHNA and CDR2 YSLEER. This CDR3 has 18 amino acids.

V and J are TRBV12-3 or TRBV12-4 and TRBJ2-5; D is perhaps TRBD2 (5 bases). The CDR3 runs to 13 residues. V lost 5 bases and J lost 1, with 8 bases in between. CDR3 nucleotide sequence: TGTGCCAGCAGTCGGGGTGCCCAAGAGACCCAGTACTTC. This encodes CASSRGAQETQYF.

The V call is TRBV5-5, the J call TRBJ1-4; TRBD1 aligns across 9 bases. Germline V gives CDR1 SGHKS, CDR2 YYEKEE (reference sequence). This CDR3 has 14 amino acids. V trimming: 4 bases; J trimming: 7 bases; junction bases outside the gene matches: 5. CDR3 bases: TGTGCCAGCAGCCCGGGACAGGGCCGTGAAAAACTGTTTTTT. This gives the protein CASSPGQGREKLFF.

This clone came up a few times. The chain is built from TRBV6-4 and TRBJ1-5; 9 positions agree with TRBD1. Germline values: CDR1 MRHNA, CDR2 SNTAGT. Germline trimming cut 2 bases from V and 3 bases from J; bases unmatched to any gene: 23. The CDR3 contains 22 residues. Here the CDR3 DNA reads TGTGCCAGCAGTGACCCCCTCCCGGGTCCGGGACAGGGCCTCACTTACAATCAGCCCCAGCATTTT. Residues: CASSDPLPGPGQGLTYNQPQHF.

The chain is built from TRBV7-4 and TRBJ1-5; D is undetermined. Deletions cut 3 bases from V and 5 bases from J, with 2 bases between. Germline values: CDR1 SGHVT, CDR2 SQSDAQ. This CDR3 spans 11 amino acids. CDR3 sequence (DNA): TGTGCCAGCAGCTTCTATCAGCCCCAGCATTTT. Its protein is CASSFYQPQHF.

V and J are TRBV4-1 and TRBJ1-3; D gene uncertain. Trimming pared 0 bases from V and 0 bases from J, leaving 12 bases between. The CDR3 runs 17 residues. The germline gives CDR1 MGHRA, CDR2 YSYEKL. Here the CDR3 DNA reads TGCGCCAGCAGCCAAGATGGGGTGGGGAGCTCTGGAAACACCATATATTTT. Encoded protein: CASSQDGVGSSGNTIYF.

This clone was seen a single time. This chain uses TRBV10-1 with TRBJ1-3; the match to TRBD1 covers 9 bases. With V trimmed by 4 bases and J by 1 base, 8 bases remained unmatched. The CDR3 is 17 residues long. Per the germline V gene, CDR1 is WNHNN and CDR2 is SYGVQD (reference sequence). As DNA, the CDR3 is TGCGCCAGCAGTGCCGGGACAGGGCCAGCTTCTGGAAACACCATATATTTT. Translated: CASSAGTGPASGNTIYF.

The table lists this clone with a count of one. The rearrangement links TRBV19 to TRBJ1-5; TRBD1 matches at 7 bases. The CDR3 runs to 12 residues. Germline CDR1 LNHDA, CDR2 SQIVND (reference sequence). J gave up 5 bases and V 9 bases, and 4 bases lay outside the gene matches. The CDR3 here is CASRGTDQPQHF. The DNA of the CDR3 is TGTGCCAGCCGTGGGACAGATCAGCCCCAGCATTTT.

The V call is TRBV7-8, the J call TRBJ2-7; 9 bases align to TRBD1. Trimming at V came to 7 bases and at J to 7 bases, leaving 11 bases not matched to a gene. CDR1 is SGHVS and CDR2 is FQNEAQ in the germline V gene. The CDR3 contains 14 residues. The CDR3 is CASTPGTGLNEQYF. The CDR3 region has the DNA TGTGCCAGCACTCCCGGGACAGGGCTAAATGAGCAGTACTTC.

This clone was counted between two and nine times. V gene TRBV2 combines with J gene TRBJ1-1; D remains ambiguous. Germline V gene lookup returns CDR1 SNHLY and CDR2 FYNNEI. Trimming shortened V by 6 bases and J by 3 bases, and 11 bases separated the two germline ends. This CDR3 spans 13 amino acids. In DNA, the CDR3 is TGTGCCAGCAGCGAACGTGACTACACTGAAGCTTTCTTT. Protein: CASSERDYTEAFF.

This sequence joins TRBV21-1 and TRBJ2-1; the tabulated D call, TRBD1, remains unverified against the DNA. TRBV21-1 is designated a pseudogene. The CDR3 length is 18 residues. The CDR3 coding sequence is TGTGCCAGCAGCAAAAAGGGGGCGCCAGGAGCCTCCTACAATGAGCAGTTCTTC. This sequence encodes CASSKKGAPGASYNEQFF.

Written as DNA, the CDR3 is TGTGCCAGCAGCTTAGCAACGGTCAATCAGCCCCAGCATTTT. Protein product: CASSLATVNQPQHF. V usage is TRBV7-9 and J usage is TRBJ1-5; D gene ambiguous. Looked up from germline, CDR1 is SEHNR and CDR2 is FQNEAQ (reference sequence). This CDR3 spans 14 amino acids. Trimming left V 0 bases short and J 3 bases short, with 6 bases between.

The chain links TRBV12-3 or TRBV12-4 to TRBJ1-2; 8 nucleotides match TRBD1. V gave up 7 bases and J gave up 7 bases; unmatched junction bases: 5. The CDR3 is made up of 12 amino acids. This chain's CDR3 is CASTQGAGGYTF. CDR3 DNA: TGTGCCAGCACCCAGGGGGCGGGTGGCTACACCTTC.

CDR3 loop: CASSAGIYEQYF. DNA of the CDR3: TGTGCCAGCTCGGCAGGGATTTACGAGCAGTACTTC. The chain recombines TRBV28 with TRBJ2-7; perhaps TRBD1 as D (5 bases). Trimming shortened V by 8 bases and J by 4 bases, and 12 bases separated the two germline ends. The CDR3 totals 12 residues. CDR1 MDHEN and CDR2 SYDVKM come from the germline V gene.

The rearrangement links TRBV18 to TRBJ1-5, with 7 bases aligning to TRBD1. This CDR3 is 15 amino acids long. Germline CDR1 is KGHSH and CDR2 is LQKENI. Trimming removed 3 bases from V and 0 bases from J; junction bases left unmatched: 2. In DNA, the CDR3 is TGTGCCAGCTCACCGACAGGGACTAGCAATCAGCCCCAGCATTTT. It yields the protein CASSPTGTSNQPQHF.

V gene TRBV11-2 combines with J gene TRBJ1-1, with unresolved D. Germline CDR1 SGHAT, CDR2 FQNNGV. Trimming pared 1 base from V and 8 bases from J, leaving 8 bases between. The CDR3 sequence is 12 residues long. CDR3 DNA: TGTGCCAGCAGCTTAGGTTCGAGGGAAGCTTTCTTT. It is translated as CASSLGSREAFF.

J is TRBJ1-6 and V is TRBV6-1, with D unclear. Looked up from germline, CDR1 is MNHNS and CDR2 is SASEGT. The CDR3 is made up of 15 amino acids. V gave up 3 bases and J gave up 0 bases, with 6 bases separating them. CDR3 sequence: CASSEADSYNSPLHF. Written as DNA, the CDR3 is TGTGCCAGCAGTGAGGCGGACTCCTATAATTCACCCCTCCACTTT.

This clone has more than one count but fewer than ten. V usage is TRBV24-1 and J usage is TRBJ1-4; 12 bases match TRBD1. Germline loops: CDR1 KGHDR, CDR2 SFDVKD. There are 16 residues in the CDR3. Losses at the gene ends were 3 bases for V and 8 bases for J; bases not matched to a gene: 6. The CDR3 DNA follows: TGTGCCACCAGTGATGCGGGACAGGGGGCGCGGGAAAAACTGTTTTTT. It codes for CATSDAGQGAREKLFF.

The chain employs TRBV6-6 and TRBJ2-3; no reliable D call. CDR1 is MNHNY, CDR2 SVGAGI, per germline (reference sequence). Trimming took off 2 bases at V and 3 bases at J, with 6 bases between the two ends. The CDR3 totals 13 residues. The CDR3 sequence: CASSYPGTDTQYF. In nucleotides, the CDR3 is TGTGCCAGCAGTTACCCGGGTACAGATACGCAGTATTTT.

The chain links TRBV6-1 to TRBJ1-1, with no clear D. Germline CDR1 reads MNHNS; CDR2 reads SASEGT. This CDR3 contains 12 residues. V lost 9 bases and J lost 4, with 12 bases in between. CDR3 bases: TGTGCCAGTAGCGTTCTAGGCACTGAAGCTTTCTTT. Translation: CASSVLGTEAFF.